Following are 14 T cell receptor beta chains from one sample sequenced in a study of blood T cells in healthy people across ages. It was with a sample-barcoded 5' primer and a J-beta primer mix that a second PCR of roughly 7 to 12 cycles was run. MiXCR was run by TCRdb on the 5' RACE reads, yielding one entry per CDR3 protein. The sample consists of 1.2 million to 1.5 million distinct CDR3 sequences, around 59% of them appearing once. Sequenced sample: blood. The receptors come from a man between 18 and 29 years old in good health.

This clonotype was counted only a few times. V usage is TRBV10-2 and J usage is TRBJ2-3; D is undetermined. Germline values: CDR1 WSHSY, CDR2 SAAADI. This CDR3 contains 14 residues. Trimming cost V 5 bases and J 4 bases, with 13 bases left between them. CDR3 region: CASSHFVMADTQYF. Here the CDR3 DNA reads TGCGCCAGCAGTCATTTCGTTATGGCAGATACGCAGTATTTT.

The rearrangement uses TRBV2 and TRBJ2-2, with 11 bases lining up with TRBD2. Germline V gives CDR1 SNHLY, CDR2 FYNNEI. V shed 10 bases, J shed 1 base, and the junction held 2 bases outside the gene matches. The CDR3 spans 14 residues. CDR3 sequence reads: CATTSGRNTGELFF. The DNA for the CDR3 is TGTGCCACAACTAGCGGGAGGAACACCGGGGAGCTGTTTTTT.

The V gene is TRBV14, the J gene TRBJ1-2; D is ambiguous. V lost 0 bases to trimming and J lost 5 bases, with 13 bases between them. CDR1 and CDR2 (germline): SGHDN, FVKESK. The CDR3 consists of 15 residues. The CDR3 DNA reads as TGTGCCAGCAGCCAAGACTTGAACCCCGGGTATGGCTACACCTTC. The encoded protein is CASSQDLNPGYGYTF.

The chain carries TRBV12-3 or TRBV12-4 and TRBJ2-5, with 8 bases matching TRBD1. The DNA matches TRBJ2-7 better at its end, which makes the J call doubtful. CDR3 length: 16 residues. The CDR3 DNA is TGTGCCAGCAGTCCATGGACAGGGAAACGGCCCTACGAGCAGTACTTC. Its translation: CASSPWTGKRPYEQYF.

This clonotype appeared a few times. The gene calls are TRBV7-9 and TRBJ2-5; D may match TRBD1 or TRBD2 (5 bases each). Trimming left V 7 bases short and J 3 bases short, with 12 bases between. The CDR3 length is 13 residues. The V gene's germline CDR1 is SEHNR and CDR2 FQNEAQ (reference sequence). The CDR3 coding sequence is TGTGCCAGCACCCTCGGGGCGGAAGAGACCCAGTACTTC. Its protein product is CASTLGAEETQYF. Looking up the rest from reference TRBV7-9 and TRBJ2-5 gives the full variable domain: DTGVSQNPRHKITKRGQNVTFRCDPISEHNRLYWYRQTLGQGPEFLTYFQNEAQLEKSRLLSDRFSAERPKGSFSTLEIQRTEQGDSAMYLCASTLGAEETQYFGPGTRLLVL.

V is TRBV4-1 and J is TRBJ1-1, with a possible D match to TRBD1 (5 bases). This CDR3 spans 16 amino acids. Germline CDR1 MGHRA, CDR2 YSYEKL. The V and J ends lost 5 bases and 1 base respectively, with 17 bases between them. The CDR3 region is CASSEPTGTENTEAFF. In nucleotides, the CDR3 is TGCGCCAGCAGCGAACCCACGGGGACGGAGAACACTGAAGCTTTCTTT.

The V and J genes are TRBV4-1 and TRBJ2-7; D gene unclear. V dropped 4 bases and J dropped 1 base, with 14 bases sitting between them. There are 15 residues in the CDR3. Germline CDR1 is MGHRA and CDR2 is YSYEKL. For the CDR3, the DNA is TGCGCCAGCAGCCCGACCACGCAGGAGTCCTACGAGCAGTACTTC. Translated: CASSPTTQESYEQYF.

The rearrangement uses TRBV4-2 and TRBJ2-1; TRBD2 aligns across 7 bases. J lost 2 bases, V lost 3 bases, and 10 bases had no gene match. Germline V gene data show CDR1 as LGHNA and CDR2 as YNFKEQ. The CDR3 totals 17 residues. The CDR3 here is CASSHLGRREPYNEQFF. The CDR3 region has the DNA TGTGCCAGCAGCCACCTAGGGCGGCGGGAGCCCTACAATGAGCAGTTCTTC.

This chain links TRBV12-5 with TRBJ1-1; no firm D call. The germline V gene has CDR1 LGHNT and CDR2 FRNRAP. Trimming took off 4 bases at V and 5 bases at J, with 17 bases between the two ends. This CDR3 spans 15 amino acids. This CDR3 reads CASGSPKEPRTEAFF. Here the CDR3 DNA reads TGTGCTAGTGGTTCCCCCAAGGAGCCGCGAACTGAAGCTTTCTTT.

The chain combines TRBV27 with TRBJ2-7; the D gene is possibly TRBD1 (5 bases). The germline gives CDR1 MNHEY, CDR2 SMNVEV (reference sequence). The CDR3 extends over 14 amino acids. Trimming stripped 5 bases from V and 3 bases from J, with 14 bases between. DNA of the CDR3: TGTGCCAGCAGTGCCAGGGCCCCACTCTACGAGCAGTACTTC. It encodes CASSARAPLYEQYF.

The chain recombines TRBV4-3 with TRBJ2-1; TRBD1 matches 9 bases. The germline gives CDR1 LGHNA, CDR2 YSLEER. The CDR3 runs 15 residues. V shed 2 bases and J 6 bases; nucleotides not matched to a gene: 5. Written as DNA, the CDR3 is TGCGCCAGCAGCCAATTCCGACAGGGGGGCAATGAGCAGTTCTTC. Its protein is CASSQFRQGGNEQFF.

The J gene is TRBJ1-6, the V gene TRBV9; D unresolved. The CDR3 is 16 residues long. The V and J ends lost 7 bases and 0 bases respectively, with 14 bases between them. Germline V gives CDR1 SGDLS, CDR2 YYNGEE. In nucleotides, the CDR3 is TGTGCCAGCGGCGACCCCCAAAGCTCCTATAATTCACCCCTCCACTTT. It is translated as CASGDPQSSYNSPLHF.

The CDR3 DNA follows: TGTGCCAGCAGCCAAGAGGGGCCGAGGCCCTATGGCTACACCTTC. As protein: CASSQEGPRPYGYTF. The chain joins TRBV3-1 to TRBJ1-2, with D perhaps matching TRBD1 (5 bases). V lost 0 bases and J 4 bases, leaving 12 bases between the germline ends. Per germline, CDR1 LGHDT and CDR2 YNNKEL (reference sequence). The CDR3 runs 15 residues.

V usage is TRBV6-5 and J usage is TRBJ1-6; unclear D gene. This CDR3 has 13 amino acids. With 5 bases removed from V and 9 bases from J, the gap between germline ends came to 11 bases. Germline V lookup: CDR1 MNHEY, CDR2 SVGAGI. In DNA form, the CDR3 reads TGTGCCAGCAGTGGCGTAAGGGTTTCACCCCTCCACTTT. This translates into CASSGVRVSPLHF.